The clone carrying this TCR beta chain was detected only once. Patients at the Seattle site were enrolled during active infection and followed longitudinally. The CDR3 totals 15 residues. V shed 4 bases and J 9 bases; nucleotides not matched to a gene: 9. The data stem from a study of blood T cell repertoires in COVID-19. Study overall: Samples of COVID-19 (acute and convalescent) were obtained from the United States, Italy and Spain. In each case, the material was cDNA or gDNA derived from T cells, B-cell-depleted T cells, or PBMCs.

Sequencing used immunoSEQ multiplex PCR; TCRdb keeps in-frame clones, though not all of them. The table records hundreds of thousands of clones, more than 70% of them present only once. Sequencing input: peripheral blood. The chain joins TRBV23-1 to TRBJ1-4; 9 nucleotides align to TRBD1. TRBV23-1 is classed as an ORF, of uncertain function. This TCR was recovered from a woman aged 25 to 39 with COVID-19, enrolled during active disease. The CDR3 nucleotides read TGCGCCAGCAGTCCTGTGGGACAGGGCCCTAAAAAACTGTTTTTT. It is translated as CASSPVGQGPKKLFF.